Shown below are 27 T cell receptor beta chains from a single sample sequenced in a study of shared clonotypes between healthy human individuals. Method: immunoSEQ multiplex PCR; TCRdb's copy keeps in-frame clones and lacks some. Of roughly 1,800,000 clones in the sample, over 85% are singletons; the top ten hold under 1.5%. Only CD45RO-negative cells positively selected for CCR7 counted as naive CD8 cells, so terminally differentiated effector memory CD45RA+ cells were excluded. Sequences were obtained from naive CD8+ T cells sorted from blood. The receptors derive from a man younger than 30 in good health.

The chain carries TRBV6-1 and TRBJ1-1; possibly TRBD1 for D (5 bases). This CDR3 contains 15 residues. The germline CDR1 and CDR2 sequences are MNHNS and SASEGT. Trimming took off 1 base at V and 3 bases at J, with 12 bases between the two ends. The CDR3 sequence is CASSEGRVGDTEAFF. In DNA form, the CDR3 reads TGTGCCAGCAGTGAAGGCAGGGTGGGGGACACTGAAGCTTTCTTT.

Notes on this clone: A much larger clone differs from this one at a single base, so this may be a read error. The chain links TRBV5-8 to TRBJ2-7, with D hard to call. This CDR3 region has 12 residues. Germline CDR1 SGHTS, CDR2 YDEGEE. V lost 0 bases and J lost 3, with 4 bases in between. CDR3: CASSLASYEQYF. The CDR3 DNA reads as TGTGCCAGCAGCTTGGCCAGCTACGAGCAGTACTTC.

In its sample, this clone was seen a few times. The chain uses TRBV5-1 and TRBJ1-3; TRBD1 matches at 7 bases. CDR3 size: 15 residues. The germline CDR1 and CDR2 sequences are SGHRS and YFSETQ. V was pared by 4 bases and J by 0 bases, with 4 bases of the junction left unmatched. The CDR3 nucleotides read TGCGCCAGCAGCAAAGGGACAGACTCTGGAAACACCATATATTTT. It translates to CASSKGTDSGNTIYF.

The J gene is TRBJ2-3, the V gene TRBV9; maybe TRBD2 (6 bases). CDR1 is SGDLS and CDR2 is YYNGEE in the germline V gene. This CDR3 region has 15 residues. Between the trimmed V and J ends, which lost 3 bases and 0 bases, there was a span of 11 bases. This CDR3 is CASSEWDLSTDTQYF. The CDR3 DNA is TGTGCCAGCAGCGAGTGGGACTTAAGCACAGATACGCAGTATTTT.

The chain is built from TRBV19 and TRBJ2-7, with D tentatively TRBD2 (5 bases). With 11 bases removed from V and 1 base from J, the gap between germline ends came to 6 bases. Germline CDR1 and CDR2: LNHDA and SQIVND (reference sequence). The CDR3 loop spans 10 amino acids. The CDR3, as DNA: TGTGCCGCGGGTTCCTACGAGCAGTACTTC. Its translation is CAAGSYEQYF.

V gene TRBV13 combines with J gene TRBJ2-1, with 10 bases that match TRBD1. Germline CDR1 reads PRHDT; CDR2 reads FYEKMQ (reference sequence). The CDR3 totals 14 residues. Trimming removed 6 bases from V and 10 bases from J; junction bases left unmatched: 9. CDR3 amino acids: CASRRQGASVEQFF. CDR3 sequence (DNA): TGTGCCAGCAGGCGACAGGGGGCCTCGGTGGAGCAGTTCTTC.

CDR3 DNA: TGTGCCAGCAGTAAAATAAACTATGGCTACACCTTC. It is translated as CASSKINYGYTF. The chain links TRBV6-4 to TRBJ1-2; D gene uncertain. The CDR3 consists of 12 residues. Germline CDR1 is MRHNA and CDR2 is SNTAGT. V was shortened by 5 bases and J by 2 bases, with 6 bases between the two germline ends.

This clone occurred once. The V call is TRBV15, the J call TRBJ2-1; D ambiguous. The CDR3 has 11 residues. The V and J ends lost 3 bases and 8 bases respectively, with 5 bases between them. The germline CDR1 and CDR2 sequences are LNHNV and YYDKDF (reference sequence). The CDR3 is CATSSLDEQFF. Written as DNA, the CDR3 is TGTGCCACCAGCAGTTTGGATGAGCAGTTCTTC. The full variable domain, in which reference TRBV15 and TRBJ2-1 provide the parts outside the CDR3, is DAMVIQNPRYQVTQFGKPVTLSCSQTLNHNVMYWYQQKSSQAPKLLFHYYDKDFNNEADTPDNFQSRRPNTSFCFLDIRSPGLGDTAMYLCATSSLDEQFFGPGTRLTVL.

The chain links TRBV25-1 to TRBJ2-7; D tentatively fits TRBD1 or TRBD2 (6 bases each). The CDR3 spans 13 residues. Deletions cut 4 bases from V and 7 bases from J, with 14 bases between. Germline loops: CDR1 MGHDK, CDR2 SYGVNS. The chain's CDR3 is CASSVGGITEQYF. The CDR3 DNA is TGTGCCAGCAGTGTCGGGGGCATTACGGAGCAGTACTTC.

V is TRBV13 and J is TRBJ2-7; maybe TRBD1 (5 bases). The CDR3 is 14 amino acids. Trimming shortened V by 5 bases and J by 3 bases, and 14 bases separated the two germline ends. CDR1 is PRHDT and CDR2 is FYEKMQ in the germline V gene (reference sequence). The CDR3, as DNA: TGTGCCAGCAGCCCCCAGACAGTTGGCTACGAGCAGTACTTC. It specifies CASSPQTVGYEQYF.

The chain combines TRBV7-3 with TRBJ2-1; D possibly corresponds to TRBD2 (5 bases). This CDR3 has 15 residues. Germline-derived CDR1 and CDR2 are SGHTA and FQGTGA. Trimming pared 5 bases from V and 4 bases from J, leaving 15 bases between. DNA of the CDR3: TGTGCCAGCAGCCTGGTGGAGGCCTCATACAATGAGCAGTTCTTC. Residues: CASSLVEASYNEQFF.

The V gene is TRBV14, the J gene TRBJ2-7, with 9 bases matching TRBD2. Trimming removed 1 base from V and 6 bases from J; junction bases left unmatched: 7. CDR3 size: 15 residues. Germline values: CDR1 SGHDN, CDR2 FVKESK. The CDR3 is CASSQALAGPLEQYF. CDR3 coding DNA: TGTGCCAGCAGCCAAGCTCTAGCGGGGCCTCTCGAGCAGTACTTC.

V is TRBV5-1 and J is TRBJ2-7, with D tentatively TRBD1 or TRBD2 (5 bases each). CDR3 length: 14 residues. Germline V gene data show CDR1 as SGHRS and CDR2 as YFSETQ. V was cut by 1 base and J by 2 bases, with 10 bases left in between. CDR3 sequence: CASSLSGTPYEQYF. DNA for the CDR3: TGCGCCAGCAGCTTGTCCGGGACCCCCTACGAGCAGTACTTC. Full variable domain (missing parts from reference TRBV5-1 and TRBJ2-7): KAGVTQTPRYLIKTRGQQVTLSCSPISGHRSVSWYQQTPGQGLQFLFEYFSETQRNKGNFPGRFSGRQFSNSRSEMNVSTLELGDSALYLCASSLSGTPYEQYFGPGTRLTVT.

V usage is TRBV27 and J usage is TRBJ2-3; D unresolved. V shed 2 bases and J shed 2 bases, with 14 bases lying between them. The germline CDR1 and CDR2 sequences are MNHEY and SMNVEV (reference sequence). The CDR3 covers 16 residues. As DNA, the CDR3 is TGTGCCAGCAGTTTAATCGGGCCACGGGTCACAGATACGCAGTATTTT. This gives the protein CASSLIGPRVTDTQYF.

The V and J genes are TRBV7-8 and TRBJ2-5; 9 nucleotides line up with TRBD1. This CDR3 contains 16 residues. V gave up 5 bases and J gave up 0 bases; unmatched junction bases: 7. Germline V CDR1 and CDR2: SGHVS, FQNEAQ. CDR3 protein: CASSPGTGKDQETQYF. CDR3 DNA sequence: TGTGCCAGCAGCCCGGGGACAGGGAAGGACCAAGAGACCCAGTACTTC.

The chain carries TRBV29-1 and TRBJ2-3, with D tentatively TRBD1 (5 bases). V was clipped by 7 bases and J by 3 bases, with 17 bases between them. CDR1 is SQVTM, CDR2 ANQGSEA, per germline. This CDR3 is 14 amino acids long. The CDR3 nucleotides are TGCAGCGGAGAAAGGGGAAGTGGTACAGATACGCAGTATTTT. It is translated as CSGERGSGTDTQYF.

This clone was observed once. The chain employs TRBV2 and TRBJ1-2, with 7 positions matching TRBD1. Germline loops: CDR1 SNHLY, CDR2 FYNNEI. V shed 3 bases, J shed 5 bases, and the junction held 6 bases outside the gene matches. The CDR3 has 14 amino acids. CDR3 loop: CASSEAGGWYGYTF. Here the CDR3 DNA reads TGTGCCAGCAGTGAGGCAGGGGGTTGGTATGGCTACACCTTC.

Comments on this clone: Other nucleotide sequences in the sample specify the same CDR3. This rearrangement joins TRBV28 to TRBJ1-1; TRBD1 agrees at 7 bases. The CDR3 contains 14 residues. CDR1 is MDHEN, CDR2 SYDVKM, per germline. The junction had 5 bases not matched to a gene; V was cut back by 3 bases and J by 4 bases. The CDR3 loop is CASSFRPGGTEAFF. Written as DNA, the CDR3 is TGTGCCAGCAGTTTCCGTCCAGGGGGCACTGAAGCTTTCTTT.

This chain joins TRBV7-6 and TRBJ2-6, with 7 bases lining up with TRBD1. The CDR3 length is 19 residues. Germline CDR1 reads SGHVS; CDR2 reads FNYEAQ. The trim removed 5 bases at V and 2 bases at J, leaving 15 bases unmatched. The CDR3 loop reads CASSQRPGTAAPGANVLTF. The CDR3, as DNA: TGTGCCAGCAGCCAACGTCCCGGGACAGCCGCCCCTGGGGCCAACGTCCTGACTTTC.

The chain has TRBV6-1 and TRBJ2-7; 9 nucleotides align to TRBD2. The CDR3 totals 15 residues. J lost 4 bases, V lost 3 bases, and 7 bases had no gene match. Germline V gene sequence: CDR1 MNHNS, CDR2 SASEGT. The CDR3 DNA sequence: TGTGCCAGCAGTGAGACTAGCGGAGGGGGTTACGAGCAGTACTTC. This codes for CASSETSGGGYEQYF.

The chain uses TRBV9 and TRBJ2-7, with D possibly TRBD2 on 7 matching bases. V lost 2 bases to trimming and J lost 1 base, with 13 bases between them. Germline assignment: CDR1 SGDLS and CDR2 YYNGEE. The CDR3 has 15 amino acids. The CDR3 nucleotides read TGTGCCAGCAGCGTTGGGGGGGCAATATCCTACGAGCAGTACTTC. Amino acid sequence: CASSVGGAISYEQYF.

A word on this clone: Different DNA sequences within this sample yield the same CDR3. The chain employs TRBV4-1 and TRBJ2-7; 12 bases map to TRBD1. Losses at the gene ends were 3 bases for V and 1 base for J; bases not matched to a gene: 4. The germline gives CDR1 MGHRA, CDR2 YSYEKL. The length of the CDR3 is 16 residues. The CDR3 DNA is TGCGCCAGCAGCCAGGCGGGACAGGGGGCGTCCTACGAGCAGTACTTC. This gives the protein CASSQAGQGASYEQYF.

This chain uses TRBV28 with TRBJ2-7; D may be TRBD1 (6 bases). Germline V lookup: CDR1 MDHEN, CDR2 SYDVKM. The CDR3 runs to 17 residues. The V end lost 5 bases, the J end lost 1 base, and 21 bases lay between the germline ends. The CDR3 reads CASSTPDTGYGSYEQYF. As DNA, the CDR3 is TGTGCCAGCAGTACACCCGACACAGGGTATGGGTCCTACGAGCAGTACTTC. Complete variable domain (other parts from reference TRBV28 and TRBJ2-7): DVKVTQSSRYLVKRTGEKVFLECVQDMDHENMFWYRQDPGLGLRLIYFSYDVKMKEKGDIPEGYSVSREKKERFSLILESASTNQTSMYLCASSTPDTGYGSYEQYFGPGTRLTVT.

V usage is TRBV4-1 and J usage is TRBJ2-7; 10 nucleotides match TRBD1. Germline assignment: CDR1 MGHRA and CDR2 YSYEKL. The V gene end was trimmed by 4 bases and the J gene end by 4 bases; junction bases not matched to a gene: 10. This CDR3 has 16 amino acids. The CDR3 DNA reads TGCGCCAGCAGCCTATTGGGGGGACAGGGGTTGTACGAGCAGTACTTC. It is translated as CASSLLGGQGLYEQYF.

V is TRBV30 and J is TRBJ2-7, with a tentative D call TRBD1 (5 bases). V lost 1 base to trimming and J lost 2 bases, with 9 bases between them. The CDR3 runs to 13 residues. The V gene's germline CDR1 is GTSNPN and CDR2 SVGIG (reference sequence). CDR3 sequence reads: CAWSGATAYEQYF. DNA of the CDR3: TGTGCCTGGAGTGGAGCGACAGCCTACGAGCAGTACTTC.

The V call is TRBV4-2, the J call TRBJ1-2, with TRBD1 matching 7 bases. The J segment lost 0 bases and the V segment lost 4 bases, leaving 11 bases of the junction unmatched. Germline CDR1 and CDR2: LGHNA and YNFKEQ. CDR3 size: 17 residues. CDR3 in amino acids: CASSPGQILEANYGYTF. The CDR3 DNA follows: TGTGCCAGCAGCCCGGGACAGATACTCGAAGCTAACTATGGCTACACCTTC.

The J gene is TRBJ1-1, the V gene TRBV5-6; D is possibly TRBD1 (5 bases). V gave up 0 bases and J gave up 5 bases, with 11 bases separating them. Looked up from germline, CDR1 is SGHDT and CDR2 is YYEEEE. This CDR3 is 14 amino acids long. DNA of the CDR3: TGTGCCAGCAGCTTGGTAGCAGGGAGAACTGAAGCTTTCTTT. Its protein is CASSLVAGRTEAFF.